A selection of T cell receptor beta chains follows, all from one sample in a study of radiotherapy plus CTLA-4 blockade in lung cancer. The protocol was immunoSEQ multiplex PCR, while the TCRdb copy is restricted to in-frame clones and leaves out a portion. This sample has just over 60,000 clones, with roughly 77% found just once. The source was peripheral blood, collected from a patient treated with radiotherapy plus ipilimumab. The receptors derive from a human donor with non-small cell lung cancer who had a complete response to radiotherapy plus ipilimumab. The CDR3 runs from the conserved cysteine through the conserved F or W. A D gene is named only where the DNA matches it firmly. Size is omitted from some rows. Given values are once, few, many or a class for expanded clones.

DNA | CDR3 | D | J | V | size | length
TGTGCCAGCAGCTCCCAAGGGACACCCAATGAAAAACTGTTTTTT | CASSSQGTPNEKLFF | - | TRBJ1-4 | TRBV11-3 | - | 15
TGCGCCAGCAGCCCATGGGACACAGCTAACTATGGCTACACCTTC | CASSPWDTANYGYTF | - | TRBJ1-2 | TRBV4-1 | few | 15
TGCGCCAGCAGCCCCTTGGGGGCTAATGAAAAACTGTTTTTT | CASSPLGANEKLFF | - | TRBJ1-4 | TRBV4-1 | few | 14
TGTGCCAGCAGCTCCGACAGGGGAGGTGCCGGGGAGCTGTTTTTT | CASSSDRGGAGELFF | TRBD1 | TRBJ2-2 | TRBV9 | once | 15
TGTGCCAGCAGGTCCAGGGAGGTGAACACTGAAGCTTTCTTT | CASRSREVNTEAFF | - | TRBJ1-1 | TRBV6-1 | once | 14
TGTGCTAGTGCTCCCCTCAGGGAGTCTTTCTACAATGAGCAGTTCTTC | CASAPLRESFYNEQFF | - | TRBJ2-1 | TRBV12-5 | - | 16
TGTGCCAGCAGCATGACCCCCCGAGGGAGTGAAAAACTGTTTTTT | CASSMTPRGSEKLFF | - | TRBJ1-4 | TRBV7-9 | - | 15
TGCGCCAGCAGCTTGGGAGACAGGGGAAAACCGGCTTTCTTT | CASSLGDRGKPAFF | TRBD1 | TRBJ1-1 | TRBV5-1 | - | 14
TGTGCCAGCAGCAAACGCCAGATCGGTCTCCTAGTCTACAATGAGCAGTTCTTC | CASSKRQIGLLVYNEQFF | - | TRBJ2-1 | TRBV21-1 | - | 18
TGTGCCACCAGCAGAGTCCGGACTAGCGGGGGGTACAATGAGCAGTTCTTC | CATSRVRTSGGYNEQFF | TRBD2 | TRBJ2-1 | TRBV15 | once | 17
TGTGCCAGCAGCTTAGATCACGAAGATACGCAGTATTTT | CASSLDHEDTQYF | - | TRBJ2-3 | TRBV11-2 | - | 13
TGTGCCAGCAACCTAAACGGGAGACCAAACACAGATACGCAGTATTTT | CASNLNGRPNTDTQYF | - | TRBJ2-3 | TRBV2 | - | 16
TGTGCCAGCAGCGAGGTGGACAGGGCAGATACGCAGTATTTT | CASSEVDRADTQYF | TRBD1 | TRBJ2-3 | TRBV5-6 | once | 14
TGCAGTGCAAGACAGGGAGGTTACACCTTC | CSARQGGYTF | TRBD1 | TRBJ1-2 | TRBV20-1 | - | 10
TGTGCCTGGACCAGATCAGGGGGATCGGAGCCCCAGCATTTT | CAWTRSGGSEPQHF | TRBD1 | TRBJ1-5 | TRBV30 | - | 14
TGTGCCAGTGGCCGGGTCGGCACCATATATTTT | CASGRVGTIYF | - | TRBJ1-3 | TRBV25-1 | - | 11
TGTGCCAGCAGCCTCCAGGGGGCTATAAGGATGAACACTGAAGCTTTCTTT | CASSLQGAIRMNTEAFF | TRBD1 | TRBJ1-1 | TRBV7-6 | - | 17